This paragraph covers one T cell receptor beta chain sequence. The antigen this receptor binds is unknown. Base qualities are not provided; no much larger clone lies one nucleotide away. The library was built by means of PCR. Instrument on record: Illumina HiSeq 4000. High-throughput sequencing was used to profile the TCR beta-chain CDR3 region of every patient. Processing in the source paper ran as follows. A classifier to discriminate distant-metastatic papillary thyroid cancer patients was built from CDR3 differences across clinicopathological groups. To measure repertoire diversity the researchers used the Shannon index, while the Morisita-Horn index served to gauge how similar the tumor and blood repertoires were. Starting from the raw public reads, TCRdb applied fastp trimming at Q25, assembled clones with MiXCR and retained in-frame beta chains. These V and J calls rely on TCRdb rather than the paper's analysis. Counted in this sample were 50,000 to 70,000 clones; approximately 4.1% of them appeared once. Approximately 20% of the sample belongs to the ten largest clones.

Before undergoing thyroid surgery, none of the patients had been given any kind of treatment. The study retrospectively analysed patient clinical samples collected from the early 2010s to the late 2010s using T-cell receptor beta sequencing. The data originate from a study of metastatic and nonmetastatic thyroid tumors (TCRdb year 2020). Regarding the research as a whole: The researchers compared repertoires between peripheral blood samples and tumor or nodule tissue samples from patients with malignant or benign thyroid disease.

The V and J ends are trimmed by 4 bases and 3 bases, leaving 16 bases between them. From the cysteine up to the phenylalanine, the CDR3 has a length of 15 residues. This entry keeps only the CDR3 DNA: 45 bases, framed from base 1. Points the paper makes about the study in general: In both blood and tumor samples, TCR beta diversity was reported to be significantly higher in malignant tumors than in benign nodules.

The V and J segments used are TRBV12-3 or TRBV12-4 and TRBJ2-7; possibly the D gene is TRBD1, per 5 matching bases. Sequencing used blood. This sequence was found in a female donor with papillary thyroid cancer or a benign thyroid nodule (not recorded which). Some clones in this sample may be carry-over from other donors' samples. CDR3 sequence: CASSWGPGGYYEQYF. The nucleotides read TGTGCCAGCAGTTGGGGCCCCGGTGGCTACTACGAGCAGTACTTC.